This TCR beta chain was sequenced in a study of blood T cell repertoires in COVID-19. Measured with immunoSEQ multiplex PCR; TCRdb has only the in-frame clones, and not every one. The sample has about 210,000 clones; roughly 90% are singletons. All enrollees were roughly 18 to 90 years old and from 25 or so US areas. With 4 bases removed from V and 0 bases from J, the gap between germline ends came to 9 bases. Looked up from germline, CDR1 is LGHDT and CDR2 is YNNKEL (reference sequence). The CDR3 has 15 amino acids. Sequenced input: PBMCs or T cells enriched from blood (not recorded which). This receptor was identified in a woman between 18 and 29 years old who had recovered from COVID-19. The chain carries TRBV3-1 (or the pseudogene TRBV3-2) and TRBJ1-4, with D hard to call. CDR3 loop: CASSPRTATNEKLFF. The CDR3 region has the DNA TGTGCCAGCAGCCCCAGGACTGCAACTAATGAAAAACTGTTTTTT.